This T cell receptor beta chain derives from a study of T cell responses to AZD1222 COVID-19 vaccine. Study-wide findings and caveats: Following two doses of AZD1222, Spike-specific TCR breadth and depth rose. No day 14 peak samples; only post-peak repertoires were characterized.

To note about this clone: Its antigen is not known.

The data were produced by immunoSEQ multiplex PCR, yet TCRdb's version contains in-frame clones alone and is incomplete. Here the sample spans 170,000 or so clones, about 93% being singletons. The V gene's germline CDR1 is KGHSH and CDR2 LQKENI. The CDR3 extends over 14 amino acids. Trimming took 3 bases from V and 8 from J, leaving 13 bases between them. The chain carries TRBV18 and TRBJ1-4; a possible D gene is TRBD1 (5 bases). This TCR came from an adult who received the MenACWY meningococcal vaccine as a control. The sequencing used peripheral blood, collected 28 days after the second dose of the MenACWY control vaccine. The CDR3 sequence is CASSPPGVQEKLFF. The CDR3 DNA follows: TGTGCCAGCTCACCCCCGGGGGTACAGGAAAAACTGTTTTTT.